Sequencing of this TCR beta chain was carried out in a study of shared clonotypes between healthy human individuals. V gave up 4 bases and J gave up 0 bases; unmatched junction bases: 2. The CDR3 has 15 amino acids. Germline V gene data show CDR1 as MDHEN and CDR2 as SYDVKM. The study ran the assay at deep level. Sequenced by immunoSEQ multiplex PCR; TCRdb stores in-frame clones only, minus some. The table includes about 1,500,000 clones, around 95% detected once. For this clone: Other DNA sequences in the same sample also yield this CDR3.

Sample: naive CD4+ T cells sorted from blood. Regarding subset: CD45RA+ positively selected. This chain links TRBV28 with TRBJ1-5, with 8 bases aligning to TRBD1. The TCR was taken from a young man in good health. CDR3 region: CASSSGQGSNQPQHF. DNA of the CDR3: TGTGCCAGCAGTTCAGGACAGGGTAGCAATCAGCCCCAGCATTTT.